This T cell receptor beta chain was profiled in a study of blood T cells in healthy people across ages. Sample-barcoded 5' priming and a J-beta primer mix drove a second PCR of 7 to 11 cycles. Each cDNA molecule received a tag from a template-switch adaptor that had 12 random nucleotides. TCRdb re-called the 5' RACE reads with MiXCR, one entry per CDR3 protein. The sample gives fewer than 950,000 distinct CDR3 sequences, about 53% of which show up once; approximately 40% is in the top ten. Each donor had roughly 10 milliliters of peripheral blood drawn. RNA extraction gave at least 5.5 micrograms of total RNA per sample. The germline V gene has CDR1 SGHRS and CDR2 YFSETQ. CDR3 length equals 15 residues. The trim removed 2 bases at V and 5 bases at J, leaving 7 bases unmatched.

The chain couples TRBV5-1 to TRBJ2-7, with 10 nucleotides matching TRBD1. What was sequenced was blood. The sequence came from a man older than 75 in good health. CDR3 in DNA: TGCGCCAGCAGCTTCGCGGGGACAGGGGACGACGAGCAGTACTTC. Its protein is CASSFAGTGDDEQYF.